Following are 9 T cell receptor beta chains from one sample sequenced in a study of STAT5B mutations in CD4+ large granular lymphocyte leukemia. The method was immunoSEQ multiplex PCR; TCRdb's version includes in-frame clones alone and lacks a portion of them. The table lists around 23,000 clones, roughly 83% of them singletons. Specimen: CD4+ T cells from blood buffy coats. These receptors all stem from a human donor in good health.

The genes are TRBV2 and TRBJ1-1, with a possible D match to TRBD1 (6 bases). With 4 bases removed from V and 4 bases from J, the gap between germline ends came to 10 bases. CDR1 is SNHLY, CDR2 FYNNEI, per germline. CDR3 length: 13 amino acids. The CDR3 loop reads CASSAQGSTEAFF. In nucleotides, the CDR3 is TGTGCCAGCAGTGCACAGGGCTCCACTGAAGCTTTCTTT.

The chain carries TRBV5-6 and TRBJ1-5, with D unresolved. The CDR3 is 14 amino acids. With 1 base removed from V and 6 bases from J, the gap between germline ends came to 11 bases. CDR1 is SGHDT, CDR2 YYEEEE, per germline. CDR3 region: CASSLYSTAQPQHF. The CDR3 nucleotides are TGTGCCAGCAGCTTGTATTCTACGGCTCAGCCCCAGCATTTT.

The gene calls are TRBV12-5 and TRBJ2-5; no reliable D call. The germline V and J ends were trimmed by 6 bases and 1 base, with 3 bases remaining between them. Germline V gives CDR1 LGHNT, CDR2 FRNRAP. CDR3 size: 11 residues. CDR3 residues: CASGPQETQYF. In DNA form, the CDR3 reads TGTGCTAGTGGGCCCCAAGAGACCCAGTACTTC.

The chain uses TRBV5-1 and TRBJ2-1; D perhaps matches TRBD2 (6 bases). Germline-derived CDR1 and CDR2 are SGHRS and YFSETQ. Trimming removed 2 bases from V and 4 bases from J, with 19 bases in between. The CDR3 runs 17 residues. Here the CDR3 reads CASSFAGSGGGYNEQFF. CDR3 bases: TGCGCCAGCAGCTTCGCGGGCTCCGGGGGTGGATACAATGAGCAGTTCTTC.

The chain uses TRBV5-1 and TRBJ2-5; 10 bases fit TRBD2. J lost 5 bases, V lost 0 bases, and 7 bases had no gene match. Germline values: CDR1 SGHRS, CDR2 YFSETQ. This CDR3 comprises 16 residues. CDR3 nucleotide sequence: TGCGCCAGCAGCTTGGCTAGCGGGAGCGGAGCCGAGACCCAGTACTTC. Its translation is CASSLASGSGAETQYF. Complete variable domain (other parts from reference TRBV5-1 and TRBJ2-5): KAGVTQTPRYLIKTRGQQVTLSCSPISGHRSVSWYQQTPGQGLQFLFEYFSETQRNKGNFPGRFSGRQFSNSRSEMNVSTLELGDSALYLCASSLASGSGAETQYFGPGTRLLVL.

CDR3 region: CASSESGTGLAKNIQYF. For the CDR3, the DNA is TGTGCCAGCAGTGAATCGGGAACGGGACTAGCCAAAAACATTCAGTACTTC. J is TRBJ2-4 and V is TRBV6-1; maybe TRBD2 (6 bases). Trimming removed 2 bases from V and 0 bases from J, with 14 bases in between. Germline values: CDR1 MNHNS, CDR2 SASEGT. The CDR3 sequence is 17 residues long.

The chain couples TRBV11-3 to TRBJ2-7; no clear D gene. Germline-derived CDR1 and CDR2 are SGHNT and YENEEA. This CDR3 spans 14 amino acids. Trimming removed 1 base at V and 3 bases at J, with 10 bases between. This CDR3 reads CASSLGRSNYEQYF. The CDR3 bases are TGTGCCAGCAGCTTAGGGCGGTCTAACTACGAGCAGTACTTC. The variable domain in full, completed from reference TRBV11-3 and TRBJ2-7, reads EAGVVQSPRYKIIEKKQPVAFWCNPISGHNTLYWYLQNLGQGPELLIRYENEEAVDDSQLPKDRFSAERLKGVDSTLKIQPAELGDSAVYLCASSLGRSNYEQYFGPGTRLTVT.

The CDR3 DNA reads as TGTGCCAGCAGTTACTCGACTAGCGGGAGTCCTGAGCAGTTCTTC. Its protein product is CASSYSTSGSPEQFF. The J gene is TRBJ2-1, the V gene TRBV6-5; 12 nucleotides align to TRBD2. Per the germline V gene, CDR1 is MNHEY and CDR2 is SVGAGI. V lost 0 bases and J lost 9; bases outside the gene matches: 3. The CDR3 covers 15 residues.

This chain joins TRBV4-2 and TRBJ2-1, with D possibly matching TRBD1 (6 bases). Looked up from germline, CDR1 is LGHNA and CDR2 is YNFKEQ. V lost 0 bases and J lost 7, with 13 bases in between. CDR3 length equals 15 residues. Here the CDR3 reads CASSQDSDRNNEQFF. CDR3 nucleotide sequence: TGTGCCAGCAGCCAAGATTCAGACAGGAATAATGAGCAGTTCTTC.